This T cell receptor beta chain was sequenced for a study of identical twins. Broader study findings: Fewer insertions marked abundant cord blood beta clonotypes; young adult naive trended weakly, memory not at all. Part of the zero-insertion signal could reflect confounding by invariant MAIT and iNKT cells.

The cDNA had a unique molecular identifier and a template-switch universal primer site. MiXCR, run by TCRdb on the 5' RACE reads, gives a single entry per CDR3 protein. The table lists approximately 620,000 distinct CDR3 sequences, 8.5% to 9% of them singletons. Comment on this clonotype: The antigen remains undetermined.

Only healthy Caucasians were enrolled as donors. This CDR3 contains 17 residues. The germline gives CDR1 LNHNV, CDR2 YYDKDF (reference sequence). Unmatched junction bases numbered 10, after V lost 0 bases and J lost 8 bases. The data also belong to a second study, concerning yellow fever vaccine responses in identical twins.

Sequenced: PBMCs. This chain connects TRBV15 to TRBJ2-1, with 10 bases lining up with TRBD2. This receptor was taken from a woman in her late teens or twenties in good health. The CDR3 reads CATSRDELLAGEDEQFF. CDR3 bases: TGTGCCACCAGCAGAGATGAGCTCCTAGCGGGAGAGGATGAGCAGTTCTTC.